These T cell receptor beta chains were read from a single sample in a study of cytomegalovirus exposure and HLA in healthy donors. Clones were read by immunoSEQ multiplex PCR, and TCRdb kept only the in-frame ones, dropping some. The repertoire has 150,000 to 200,000 clones, around nine tenths of them found once; the top ten carry 1.4%. Sequencing was carried out using PBMCs. Source of these receptors: a woman under 40 in good health and CMV-seronegative. The CDR3 runs from the conserved cysteine through the conserved F or W. The D gene is left open where the match is weak. Clone size appears in some rows only: once, few, many, or a class for an expanded clone.

D gene	V gene	J gene	clone size	CDR3 length	CDR3 protein	CDR3 DNA
.	TRBV11-2	TRBJ2-7	.	14	CASSLSILSYEQYF	TGTGCCAGCAGCTTAAGCATACTTAGCTACGAGCAGTACTTC
TRBD1	TRBV10-3	TRBJ2-1	.	17	CAISEPKGQGRYNEQFF	TGTGCCATCAGTGAGCCCAAAGGACAGGGACGCTACAATGAGCAGTTCTTC
.	TRBV7-9	TRBJ2-1	.	12	CASSLGENEQFF	TGTGCCAGCAGCTTAGGCGAGAATGAGCAGTTCTTC
.	TRBV2	TRBJ1-2	.	11	CASSEVDGYTF	TGTGCCAGCAGTGAAGTCGATGGCTACACCTTC
TRBD1	TRBV27	TRBJ2-1	.	15	CASSAGQGGFNEQFF	TGTGCCAGCAGTGCGGGACAGGGGGGATTTAATGAGCAGTTCTTC
.	TRBV5-6	TRBJ1-2	.	15	CASSLVAAPEDGYTF	TGTGCCAGCAGCTTGGTGGCAGCCCCTGAGGATGGCTACACCTTC
.	TRBV5-5	TRBJ2-7	.	13	CASSLVAQDEQYF	TGTGCCAGCAGCTTGGTGGCCCAGGACGAGCAGTACTTC
.	TRBV2	TRBJ1-5	once	12	CASSRGNQPQHF	TGTGCCAGCAGTAGGGGGAATCAGCCCCAGCATTTT
TRBD1	TRBV19	TRBJ1-4	.	15	CASSTGQTTNEKLFF	TGTGCCAGTAGTACGGGACAGACCACTAATGAAAAACTGTTTTTT
.	TRBV6-5	TRBJ1-3	.	16	CASSYSSEFSGNTIYF	TGTGCCAGCAGTTACAGTTCGGAGTTCTCTGGAAACACCATATATTTT
.	TRBV6-6	TRBJ2-5	.	13	CASNGGEQETQYF	TGTGCCAGCAACGGAGGTGAACAAGAGACCCAGTACTTC
.	TRBV25-1	TRBJ2-3	.	18	CASSHSRGSPVGTDTQYF	TGTGCCAGCAGTCATAGCAGGGGTAGTCCGGTTGGGACAGATACGCAGTATTTT
.	TRBV7-6	TRBJ1-6	.	14	CASSTGGAYSPLHF	TGTGCCAGCAGCACGGGAGGGGCCTATTCACCCCTCCACTTT
.	TRBV27	TRBJ1-1	.	15	CASSHYRLRGTEAFF	TGTGCCAGCAGCCACTACAGGTTGCGGGGCACTGAAGCTTTCTTT
TRBD1	TRBV6-5	TRBJ1-2	.	15	CASTSPGQDNYGYTF	TGTGCCAGCACCTCACCGGGACAGGATAACTATGGCTACACCTTC
TRBD1	TRBV9	TRBJ2-7	few	14	CASSATGTVGEQYF	TGTGCCAGCAGCGCAACCGGGACAGTGGGGGAACAGTACTTC
.	TRBV2	TRBJ1-4	.	14	CASRQDPAGEKLFF	TGTGCCAGCAGGCAGGACCCAGCAGGGGAAAAACTGTTTTTT
.	TRBV5-1	TRBJ2-1	.	15	CASALGGGTYNEQFF	TGCGCCAGCGCGCTGGGGGGGGGCACCTACAATGAGCAGTTCTTC
.	TRBV18	TRBJ1-4	.	15	CASSELGQGPEKLFF	TGTGCCAGCTCAGAATTGGGTCAGGGGCCTGAAAAACTGTTTTTT
TRBD1	TRBV2	TRBJ1-2	.	17	CASSEALDRGGGYGYTF	TGTGCCAGCAGTGAAGCGTTGGACAGGGGTGGGGGCTATGGCTACACCTTC
TRBD1	TRBV11-2	TRBJ2-7	.	18	CASSLDKTGGWLKHEQYF	TGTGCCAGCAGCTTAGATAAGACAGGGGGTTGGCTTAAGCACGAGCAGTACTTC
TRBD1	TRBV2	TRBJ1-2	.	11	CASIGGADYTF	TGTGCCAGCATAGGGGGCGCAGACTACACCTTC
TRBD1	TRBV18	TRBJ2-4	.	12	CGTGSSKNIQYF	TGTGGGACAGGGAGCTCCAAAAACATTCAGTACTTC
.	TRBV27	TRBJ2-3	.	19	CASSARAGAAVSLWDTQYF	TGTGCCAGCAGCGCGAGGGCAGGGGCCGCGGTGTCGCTTTGGGATACGCAGTATTTT
.	TRBV18	TRBJ1-2	.	16	CASSPPTVPAVWGYTF	TGTGCCAGCTCACCACCAACGGTACCCGCCGTCTGGGGCTACACCTTC
TRBD1	TRBV5-5	TRBJ1-6	.	15	CASSSRQGRNSPLHF	TGTGCCAGCAGCTCGCGACAGGGGCGCAATTCACCCCTCCACTTT
.	TRBV27	TRBJ2-7	.	15	CASSSQSGQGSEQYF	TGTGCCAGCAGTTCTCAAAGCGGGCAGGGTTCCGAGCAGTACTTC
TRBD1	TRBV18	TRBJ1-2	.	15	CASSPGAGGNYGYTF	TGTGCCAGCTCACCCGGGGCAGGGGGAAACTATGGCTACACCTTC
TRBD2	TRBV27	TRBJ2-5	.	14	CASSFGGGGETQYF	TGTGCCAGCAGTTTTGGGGGGGGAGGGGAGACCCAGTACTTC
TRBD2	TRBV29-1	TRBJ2-1	.	15	CSVEETSGGYNEQFF	TGCAGCGTTGAAGAGACTAGCGGGGGATACAATGAGCAGTTCTTC
TRBD2	TRBV4-1	TRBJ2-5	.	15	CASSQGTSRSETQYF	TGCGCCAGCAGCCAGGGGACTAGCAGAAGTGAGACCCAGTACTTC
TRBD2	TRBV18	TRBJ2-7	.	13	CASSSGGLNEQYF	TGTGCCAGCTCATCGGGGGGTCTAAACGAGCAGTACTTC
.	TRBV25-1	TRBJ2-1	.	14	CASTKLGGFNEQFF	TGTGCCAGCACCAAACTGGGGGGTTTCAATGAGCAGTTCTTC
.	TRBV10-3	TRBJ2-1	.	15	CAIGSDRSSYNEQFF	TGTGCCATCGGTAGCGATCGGAGCTCCTACAATGAGCAGTTCTTC
.	TRBV19	TRBJ1-5	.	14	CASRAVQGRQPQHF	TGTGCCAGTAGGGCTGTACAGGGTAGACAGCCCCAGCATTTT